This TCR beta chain originates from a study of blood T cell repertoires in COVID-19. Method: immunoSEQ multiplex PCR; TCRdb's copy keeps in-frame clones and lacks some. The sample includes a few hundred thousand clones, just under 90% of them seen just once. Sequenced material: peripheral blood. This receptor was identified in a woman in her twenties or thirties with COVID-19, enrolled during active disease.

CDR3 DNA: TGCGCCAGCAGCACCCGGGACAGAACCTACGAGCAGTACTTC. This gives the protein CASSTRDRTYEQYF. J is TRBJ2-7 and V is TRBV5-1, with TRBD1 matching over 7 bases. V was pared by 4 bases and J by 2 bases, with 6 bases of the junction left unmatched. This CDR3 region has 14 residues. Germline V gene data show CDR1 as SGHRS and CDR2 as YFSETQ.